The 22 T cell receptor beta chains below come from one sample, sequenced in a study of blood T cell repertoires in COVID-19. Assay used: immunoSEQ multiplex PCR; TCRdb lists only in-frame clones, some missing. The sample shows approximately 500,000 clones, 85% to 90% of them seen only once. Sequencing was done on a sample of peripheral blood. All receptors derive from a woman in her 50s with COVID-19, enrolled during active disease.

The table lists this clone with a count of one. This rearrangement joins TRBV5-4 to TRBJ1-2, with D uncertain. Germline V CDR1 and CDR2: SGHNT, YYREEE (reference sequence). CDR3 length: 15 amino acids. V lost 0 bases and J lost 7, with 16 bases in between. The CDR3 is CASSLDLGGLGGYTF. Written as DNA, the CDR3 is TGTGCCAGCAGCTTGGACCTTGGCGGTTTGGGTGGCTACACCTTC. The whole variable domain, remainder taken from reference TRBV5-4 and TRBJ1-2, is ETGVTQSPTHLIKTRGQQVTLRCSSQSGHNTVSWYQQALGQGPQFIFQYYREEENGRGNFPPRFSGLQFPNYSSELNVNALELDDSALYLCASSLDLGGLGGYTFGSGTRLTVV.

This clone occurred once. CDR3 amino acids: CASRRDRGAYNEQFF. The CDR3 nucleotides are TGTGCCAGCAGACGAGACAGGGGAGCCTACAATGAGCAGTTCTTC. The chain is built from TRBV27 and TRBJ2-1, with 8 bases matching TRBD1. From germline, CDR1 is MNHEY and CDR2 SMNVEV (reference sequence). The CDR3 consists of 15 residues. J was trimmed by 2 bases and V by 6 bases; bases with no gene match: 6.

The chain employs TRBV13 and TRBJ2-7; perhaps TRBD2 as D (5 bases). Trimming removed 0 bases at V and 2 bases at J, with 5 bases between. Germline V gene sequence: CDR1 PRHDT, CDR2 FYEKMQ (reference sequence). The CDR3 extends over 13 amino acids. The CDR3 bases are TGTGCCAGCAGCTTAGGGAGGGCCTACGAGCAGTACTTC. This translates into CASSLGRAYEQYF.

The chain links TRBV5-6 to TRBJ2-7; 7 bases line up with TRBD1. Germline V CDR1 and CDR2: SGHDT, YYEEEE. The CDR3 spans 13 residues. J lost 2 bases, V lost 3 bases, and 2 bases had no gene match. CDR3 region: CASSYGTAYEQYF. The CDR3 bases are TGTGCCAGCAGCTACGGGACAGCCTACGAGCAGTACTTC.

V and J are TRBV24-1 and TRBJ1-2, with TRBD1 matching over 7 bases. Germline assignment: CDR1 KGHDR and CDR2 SFDVKD. This CDR3 is built from 14 residues. V lost 4 bases to trimming and J lost 6 bases; unmatched junction nucleotides: 7. The CDR3 loop reads CATSDPGTDDGYTF. In DNA form, the CDR3 reads TGTGCCACCAGTGACCCCGGGACAGATGATGGCTACACCTTC.

The J gene is TRBJ2-6, the V gene TRBV29-1, with no clear D. Germline CDR1 is SQVTM and CDR2 is ANQGSEA. The CDR3 extends over 13 amino acids. Deletions cut 5 bases from V and 1 base from J, with 6 bases between. CDR3 DNA: TGCAGCGTTACTTTTTCTGGGGCCAACGTCCTGACTTTC. It translates to CSVTFSGANVLTF.

This chain joins TRBV7-9 and TRBJ2-7; 7 bases align to TRBD1. V was pared by 2 bases and J by 2 bases, with 12 bases of the junction left unmatched. The CDR3 has 17 residues. Germline V lookup: CDR1 SEHNR, CDR2 FQNEAQ (reference sequence). CDR3 residues: CASSLPSTGTATYEQYF. Written as DNA, the CDR3 is TGTGCCAGCAGCTTACCCTCGACCGGGACAGCTACCTACGAGCAGTACTTC.

This chain connects TRBV2 to TRBJ2-3; 7 positions agree with TRBD2. After removal of 1 base from V and 6 bases from J, the junction contained 7 bases not matched to a gene. This CDR3 is 15 amino acids long. Germline CDR1 and CDR2: SNHLY and FYNNEI. The CDR3 DNA reads TGTGCCAGCAGTGAAGAAACTAGGGGAGGGGATACGCAGTATTTT. As protein: CASSEETRGGDTQYF.

This chain uses TRBV7-8 with TRBJ2-7, with 9 bases matching TRBD1. J was trimmed by 2 bases and V by 6 bases; bases with no gene match: 8. In germline, CDR1 is SGHVS, CDR2 FQNEAQ. The length of the CDR3 is 15 residues. CDR3 DNA: TGTGCCAGCAGACCGACCGGGACAGGGCCCTACGAGCAGTACTTC. Amino acid sequence: CASRPTGTGPYEQYF.

This rearrangement joins TRBV9 to TRBJ1-6, with 7 bases identical to TRBD1. The CDR3 loop spans 14 amino acids. Germline CDR1 SGDLS, CDR2 YYNGEE. V shed 0 bases, J shed 13 bases, and the junction held 7 bases outside the gene matches. DNA for the CDR3: TGTGCCAGCAGCGTAGAAAGCAGGGGGGCCCCCCTCCACTTT. Its protein product is CASSVESRGAPLHF.

The chain links TRBV7-2 to TRBJ1-5; D is perhaps TRBD1 (5 bases). The V gene's germline CDR1 is SGHTA and CDR2 FQGNSA. The CDR3 covers 14 residues. V lost 3 bases and J 7 bases, leaving 13 bases between the germline ends. CDR3: CASSFTQGGQPQHF. CDR3 DNA: TGTGCCAGCAGCTTCACTCAGGGAGGCCAGCCCCAGCATTTT.

This chain uses TRBV10-3 with TRBJ1-5; TRBD1 matches at 7 bases. The germline V gene encodes CDR1 ENHRY and CDR2 SYGVKD. Losses at the gene ends were 4 bases for V and 4 bases for J; bases not matched to a gene: 10. CDR3 length: 16 residues. CDR3 coding DNA: TGTGCCATCAGTGCGTCTACAGGGGATCGAAATCAGCCCCAGCATTTT. Translating it yields CAISASTGDRNQPQHF.

J is TRBJ2-4 and V is TRBV27; 8 bases align to TRBD2. The CDR3 is 14 residues long. Trimming cost V 5 bases and J 7 bases; bases outside gene matches: 7. The germline gives CDR1 MNHEY, CDR2 SMNVEV (reference sequence). CDR3 coding DNA: TGTGCCAGCAGTCCGGGACTAGGGAGGAACATTCAGTACTTC. It is translated as CASSPGLGRNIQYF.

The V and J genes are TRBV5-1 and TRBJ2-7; a weak D match, TRBD1 (6 bases). Per the germline V gene, CDR1 is SGHRS and CDR2 is YFSETQ. The CDR3 loop spans 17 amino acids. The V end lost 0 bases, the J end lost 3 bases, and 19 bases lay between the germline ends. CDR3 protein: CASSLAGTSRRFYEQYF. As DNA, the CDR3 is TGCGCCAGCAGCTTGGCCGGGACATCACGACGCTTCTACGAGCAGTACTTC.

The J gene is TRBJ2-3, the V gene TRBV2; TRBD2 matches 10 bases. The CDR3 extends over 14 amino acids. Germline V gene sequence: CDR1 SNHLY, CDR2 FYNNEI. The V gene end was trimmed by 6 bases and the J gene end by 6 bases; junction bases not matched to a gene: 6. The CDR3 nucleotides read TGTGCCAGCAGAAGAAGCGGGGGGGAGGATACGCAGTATTTT. It yields the protein CASRRSGGEDTQYF.

In regard to this clone: The same CDR3 is also encoded by other DNA sequences in this sample. The chain is built from TRBV5-1 and TRBJ2-3; 7 nucleotides line up with TRBD1. The CDR3 consists of 13 residues. With 0 bases clipped from V and 5 bases from J, the junction kept 0 bases outside the gene matches. Germline V gives CDR1 SGHRS, CDR2 YFSETQ. The CDR3 here is CASSLAGGDTQYF. In DNA, the CDR3 is TGCGCCAGCAGCTTGGCAGGGGGAGATACGCAGTATTTT.

The rearrangement uses TRBV30 and TRBJ2-2, with 9 nucleotides matching TRBD1. Per the germline V gene, CDR1 is GTSNPN and CDR2 is SVGIG (reference sequence). Trimming removed 3 bases from V and 0 bases from J; junction bases left unmatched: 11. This CDR3 has 18 residues. CDR3 DNA sequence: TGTGCCTGGAGGACAGGGGGTTCCCTGTTCGCGAACACCGGGGAGCTGTTTTTT. This encodes CAWRTGGSLFANTGELFF.

The chain has TRBV30 and TRBJ1-2; possible D gene TRBD1, 6 bases. With 1 base removed from V and 6 bases from J, the gap between germline ends came to 12 bases. The germline V gene has CDR1 GTSNPN and CDR2 SVGIG (reference sequence). There are 13 residues in the CDR3. The CDR3 region has the DNA TGTGCCTGGAGTGGTCCAGGGGTCAATGGCTACACCTTC. It is translated as CAWSGPGVNGYTF.

The chain recombines TRBV20-1 with TRBJ2-7; 8 nucleotides align to TRBD2. Germline assignment: CDR1 DFQATT and CDR2 SNEGSKA (reference sequence). CDR3 length: 11 amino acids. V gave up 4 bases and J gave up 9 bases; unmatched junction bases: 5. This CDR3 is CSANERGRQYF. For the CDR3, the DNA is TGCAGTGCTAACGAGCGGGGGCGGCAGTACTTC.

This clone was observed once. The V and J genes are TRBV6-6 and TRBJ2-5; 7 bases align to TRBD2. The CDR3 is 14 amino acids. The germline V gene has CDR1 MNHNY and CDR2 SVGAGI (reference sequence). The V and J ends lost 7 bases and 6 bases, in that order; junction bases with no gene match: 11. CDR3 sequence (DNA): TGTGCCAGCACCCCTCTTGGGGAGGGGAAGACCCAGTACTTC. This sequence encodes CASTPLGEGKTQYF.

This clone was found once. The chain uses TRBV10-1 and TRBJ2-3; 9 bases map to TRBD1. This CDR3 region has 15 residues. Germline CDR1 WNHNN, CDR2 SYGVQD (reference sequence). V gave up 2 bases and J gave up 5 bases; unmatched junction bases: 5. The DNA for the CDR3 is TGCGCCAGCAGTGAGAGGACAGGGGATGAAGATACGCAGTATTTT. Translated, it gives CASSERTGDEDTQYF.

The chain has TRBV19 and TRBJ1-4; D gene ambiguous. Germline V gene sequence: CDR1 LNHDA, CDR2 SQIVND (reference sequence). The CDR3 has 13 amino acids. Trimming shortened V by 6 bases and J by 4 bases, and 9 bases separated the two germline ends. For the CDR3, the DNA is TGTGCCAGTAGAGAGCGGGGTAATGAAAAACTGTTTTTT. Encoded protein: CASRERGNEKLFF.